This entry is about one TCR beta chain. This clonotype was picked up many times. Which antigen it targets is not known. There are no base qualities to consult, and no much larger clone falls within one base. The sample comes from a study of CD8 T cells in ankylosing spondylitis (dated by TCRdb to the late 2010s). For the wider study: To find TCR variants linked to disease, the study profiled T cell receptor beta repertoires in ankylosing spondylitis patients and healthy donors. Peripheral blood was sampled, and synovial fluid was additionally collected from ankylosing spondylitis patients. The whole study cohort included 108 healthy donors and 20 to 30 ankylosing spondylitis patients. Study-wide findings and limitations: A TCR beta motif of several highly homologous amino acid variants appeared characteristic of blood from ankylosing spondylitis patients. Some motif variants were previously reported in synovial fluid and blood of reactive arthritis patients, suggesting common disease-initiation mechanisms. A CD8+ phenotype was shown by the disease-linked clones, which were found at relatively low frequencies in peripheral blood. According to the report, matched synovial fluid samples from ankylosing spondylitis patients were significantly enriched for the disease-linked clones.

Counted from cysteine to phenylalanine, this CDR3 has 14 amino acids. The only DNA kept is the CDR3, 42 bases in frame from the first base. V is cut by 1 base and J by 1 base, and the space between the germline ends is 9 bases. CDR1 DFQATT and CDR2 SNEGSKA were looked up in the germline V gene (reference sequence). For sequencing, an Illumina HiSeq 2500 was employed. TCR beta libraries were prepared by quantitative 5'-RACE with molecular barcodes. From the authors' description of their analysis: A new computational method, built on a probabilistic model of VDJ rearrangement, was used to identify disease-linked TCR variants. TCRdb reprocessed the public reads (quality trimming at Q25 with fastp, clone calling with MiXCR) and kept in-frame beta chains. Rows with a matching CDR3 protein are joined into one entry that keeps the most common DNA and genes. TCRdb's processing, not the authors', yielded these V and J calls. The sample includes approximately 300,000 distinct CDR3 sequences, with 7% to 9% observed a single time. 13% to 15% of the sample is taken by the ten largest.

This sequence originates from a male donor with ankylosing spondylitis. This sequence uses TRBV20-1 and TRBJ2-3; too little of a D gene remains to name it. Sequenced material: blood, either unsorted or a sorted T cell fraction (not recorded which). In nucleotide form, the sequence is TGCAGTGCTAGAGGAAGGTTGGGCACAGATACGCAGTATTTT. This gives the protein CSARGRLGTDTQYF.